What follows are 30 T cell receptor beta chains derived from one specimen sequenced in a study of T cell responses to AZD1222 COVID-19 vaccine. Produced via immunoSEQ multiplex PCR; TCRdb's table is partial and in-frame only. The data show approximately 92,000 clones, 91% seen once. Here the sequenced sample was peripheral blood, taken on day 0 of AZD1222 vaccination. Source of these receptors: an adult in good health.

The V call is TRBV6-4, the J call TRBJ1-2; 8 positions match TRBD1. J was trimmed by 4 bases and V by 2 bases; bases with no gene match: 15. This CDR3 has 18 amino acids. CDR1 and CDR2 from the germline V gene are MRHNA and SNTAGT. The CDR3 nucleotides are TGTGCCAGCAGTGACCCCAGGGGGCGATCCCCAATAATCTATGGCTACACCTTC. Translating gives CASSDPRGRSPIIYGYTF.

V gene TRBV7-6 combines with J gene TRBJ1-6; 8 bases align to TRBD1. Trimming cost V 3 bases and J 6 bases; bases outside gene matches: 1. This CDR3 region has 14 residues. Germline CDR1 SGHVS, CDR2 FNYEAQ. For the CDR3, the DNA is TGTGCCAGCAGCTTGGACAGGGTTAATTCACCCCTCCACTTT. Its translation is CASSLDRVNSPLHF.

The chain is built from TRBV11-3 and TRBJ2-2; the D is unclear. Germline loops: CDR1 SGHNT, CDR2 YENEEA. This CDR3 spans 16 amino acids. V was trimmed by 5 bases and J by 1 base, leaving 14 bases between them. DNA of the CDR3: TGTGCCAGCAGCCTTGGCCAACCTAGGAACACCGGGGAGCTGTTTTTT. Its translation is CASSLGQPRNTGELFF.

The CDR3 bases are TGTGCCACCCGATGGGACACATCCTCCTACGAGCAGTACTTC. The encoded protein is CATRWDTSSYEQYF. The chain has TRBV19 and TRBJ2-7; a weak D match, TRBD1 (6 bases). Germline V lookup: CDR1 LNHDA, CDR2 SQIVND (reference sequence). CDR3 length: 14 residues. V was pared by 10 bases and J by 0 bases, with 16 bases between.

The chain links TRBV3-1 (or the pseudogene TRBV3-2) to TRBJ2-1; 8 positions match TRBD1. CDR3 size: 17 residues. In germline, CDR1 is LGHDT, CDR2 YNNKEL (reference sequence). The junction had 9 bases not matched to a gene; V was cut back by 4 bases and J by 1 base. CDR3 nucleotides: TGTGCCAGCAGCCGCTCGGACAGGGTAGAATCCTACAATGAGCAGTTCTTC. This gives the protein CASSRSDRVESYNEQFF.

This chain joins TRBV9 and TRBJ2-3, with 7 bases matching TRBD2. Per the germline V gene, CDR1 is SGDLS and CDR2 is YYNGEE. CDR3 length equals 15 residues. V lost 0 bases to trimming and J lost 3 bases; unmatched junction nucleotides: 4. DNA for the CDR3: TGTGCCAGCAGCGTAGGCGGGAGAAGAACAGATACGCAGTATTTT. It yields the protein CASSVGGRRTDTQYF.

The chain has TRBV7-9 and TRBJ1-2; 7 nucleotides match TRBD1. The trim removed 4 bases at V and 2 bases at J, leaving 1 base unmatched. This CDR3 region has 13 residues. Germline lookup yields CDR1 SEHNR and CDR2 FQNEAQ (reference sequence). The CDR3 sequence: CASSWDSNYGYTF. The CDR3, as DNA: TGTGCCAGCAGCTGGGACAGCAACTATGGCTACACCTTC.

This chain connects TRBV2 to TRBJ1-5; a weak D match, TRBD1 (6 bases). With 6 bases removed from V and 6 bases from J, the gap between germline ends came to 15 bases. The CDR3 consists of 14 residues. The V gene's germline CDR1 is SNHLY and CDR2 FYNNEI. The CDR3 reads CASRLQGRAQPQHF. CDR3 in DNA: TGTGCCAGCAGACTACAGGGAAGGGCTCAGCCCCAGCATTTT.

The chain is built from TRBV2 and TRBJ1-2; TRBD1 matches at 7 bases. The CDR3 length is 14 residues. Germline loops: CDR1 SNHLY, CDR2 FYNNEI. The J segment lost 7 bases and the V segment lost 5 bases, leaving 10 bases of the junction unmatched. The CDR3: CASSPLTGDAGYTF. Here the CDR3 DNA reads TGTGCCAGCAGTCCCCTTACAGGGGATGCTGGCTACACCTTC. The full variable domain, rest sourced from reference TRBV2 and TRBJ1-2, is EPEVTQTPSHQVTQMGQEVILRCVPISNHLYFYWYRQILGQKVEFLVSFYNNEISEKSEIFDDQFSVERPDGSNFTLKIRSTKLEDSAMYFCASSPLTGDAGYTFGSGTRLTVV.

The chain has TRBV19 and TRBJ1-2; 7 bases line up with TRBD1. The junction had 7 bases not matched to a gene; V was cut back by 3 bases and J by 9 bases. The CDR3 loop spans 13 amino acids. Germline V lookup: CDR1 LNHDA, CDR2 SQIVND (reference sequence). As DNA, the CDR3 is TGTGCCAGTAGTATCAACAGGGGCGATAGCTACACCTTC. It encodes CASSINRGDSYTF.

The chain carries TRBV5-1 and TRBJ2-5, with D perhaps TRBD2 (6 bases). Germline-derived CDR1 and CDR2 are SGHRS and YFSETQ. V was pared by 1 base and J by 4 bases, with 14 bases between. The length of the CDR3 is 15 residues. The CDR3 spells CASSLYGTGVETQYF. The CDR3 DNA reads as TGCGCCAGCAGCTTGTACGGGACGGGAGTAGAGACCCAGTACTTC.

The chain uses TRBV5-4 and TRBJ1-2; no reliable D call. Germline lookup yields CDR1 SGHNT and CDR2 YYREEE (reference sequence). Between the trimmed V and J ends, which lost 4 bases and 2 bases, there was a span of 6 bases. This CDR3 is built from 12 residues. As DNA, the CDR3 is TGTGCCAGCAGCCCGGACAACTATGGCTACACCTTC. Its protein product is CASSPDNYGYTF.

The chain joins TRBV7-3 to TRBJ1-1; no firm D call. The germline V gene has CDR1 SGHTA and CDR2 FQGTGA. The V end lost 1 base, the J end lost 5 bases, and 14 bases lay between the germline ends. CDR3 length: 15 residues. CDR3 in DNA: TGTGCCAGCAGCTTAAGTGGCACCGAGGGAACTGAAGCTTTCTTT. Protein product: CASSLSGTEGTEAFF.

The chain combines TRBV5-5 with TRBJ2-3; D possibly uses TRBD1 or TRBD2 (5 bases each). Germline V gives CDR1 SGHKS, CDR2 YYEKEE (reference sequence). V lost 0 bases and J lost 8, with 16 bases in between. The CDR3 totals 15 residues. The DNA of the CDR3 is TGTGCCAGCAGCTTGGAGGGGAGCGGTGGCGTTACGCAGTATTTT. Residues: CASSLEGSGGVTQYF.

The V and J genes are TRBV5-1 and TRBJ2-2, with D perhaps matching TRBD1 (6 bases). The ends were cut back, 4 bases at V and 2 bases at J, with 12 bases in the middle. Germline V gives CDR1 SGHRS, CDR2 YFSETQ. The CDR3 runs 15 residues. CDR3 protein: CASSVQGTNTGELFF. CDR3 bases: TGCGCCAGCAGCGTACAGGGTACCAACACCGGGGAGCTGTTTTTT.

The CDR3 protein is CASSGITQGIRLNTGELFF. Here the CDR3 DNA reads TGTGCCAGCAGCGGAATCACCCAGGGGATTAGGCTAAACACCGGGGAGCTGTTTTTT. This chain joins TRBV9 and TRBJ2-2, with D perhaps TRBD1 (6 bases). From germline, CDR1 is SGDLS and CDR2 YYNGEE. The germline V and J ends were trimmed by 3 bases and 2 bases, with 23 bases remaining between them. This CDR3 has 19 residues.

V and J are TRBV7-8 and TRBJ2-1; no definite D call. V was shortened by 3 bases and J by 6 bases, with 12 bases between the two germline ends. Germline CDR1 SGHVS, CDR2 FQNEAQ. CDR3 length: 14 amino acids. Written as DNA, the CDR3 is TGTGCCAGCAGCTTTGACGAGCGCCGCAATGAGCAGTTCTTC. As protein: CASSFDERRNEQFF.

This clone is a singleton in its sample. The V gene is TRBV9, the J gene TRBJ1-2; 12 bases match TRBD1. This CDR3 has 14 amino acids. V lost 4 bases to trimming and J lost 4 bases; unmatched junction nucleotides: 2. Germline CDR1 reads SGDLS; CDR2 reads YYNGEE. This CDR3 is CASSSGQGAYGYTF. Here the CDR3 DNA reads TGTGCCAGCAGCTCGGGACAGGGGGCCTATGGCTACACCTTC.

This chain connects TRBV2 to TRBJ2-7, with a possible D match to TRBD1 (7 bases). Germline CDR1 reads SNHLY; CDR2 reads FYNNEI. V lost 10 bases and J 5 bases, leaving 21 bases between the germline ends. The CDR3 contains 14 residues. CDR3 bases: TGTGCCACCAAGGGGGGAACAGGGGTTGACGAGCAGTACTTC. Residues: CATKGGTGVDEQYF.

This chain joins TRBV4-2 and TRBJ2-6; TRBD1 matches at 8 bases. V was clipped by 1 base and J by 2 bases; unmatched bases: 1. The germline CDR1 and CDR2 sequences are LGHNA and YNFKEQ. This CDR3 is built from 16 residues. Here the CDR3 reads CASSQARGPGANVLTF. In DNA, the CDR3 is TGTGCCAGCAGCCAAGCCAGGGGGCCTGGGGCCAACGTCCTGACTTTC.

The rearrangement joins TRBV7-9 to TRBJ2-5, with D perhaps given as TRBD1 or TRBD2 (5 bases each). Germline lookup yields CDR1 SEHNR and CDR2 FQNEAQ (reference sequence). This CDR3 is built from 17 residues. Trimming took off 3 bases at V and 5 bases at J, with 22 bases between the two ends. CDR3 loop: CASSLGPRGSVLETQYF. Written as DNA, the CDR3 is TGTGCCAGCAGCTTGGGGCCTCGGGGCTCAGTCTTGGAGACCCAGTACTTC. Drawing the rest from reference TRBV7-9 and TRBJ2-5, the complete variable domain is DTGVSQNPRHKITKRGQNVTFRCDPISEHNRLYWYRQTLGQGPEFLTYFQNEAQLEKSRLLSDRFSAERPKGSFSTLEIQRTEQGDSAMYLCASSLGPRGSVLETQYFGPGTRLLVL.

CDR3 region: CASSSATGALYNEQFF. The CDR3, as DNA: TGTGCCAGCAGCTCAGCCACGGGGGCCCTTTACAATGAGCAGTTCTTC. The chain recombines TRBV7-3 with TRBJ2-1, with D perhaps matching TRBD1 or TRBD2 (6 bases each). CDR1 and CDR2 from the germline V gene are SGHTA and FQGTGA. CDR3 length equals 16 residues. V lost 4 bases to trimming and J lost 4 bases, with 17 bases between them.

The chain carries TRBV4-1 and TRBJ1-5; weak D call: TRBD1 (6 bases). V lost 9 bases and J 2 bases, leaving 17 bases between the germline ends. Looked up from germline, CDR1 is MGHRA and CDR2 is YSYEKL. This CDR3 region has 15 residues. The CDR3 protein is CARRGVHGGNQPQHF. CDR3 DNA: TGCGCCAGGAGGGGGGTCCACGGTGGCAATCAGCCCCAGCATTTT.

V is TRBV4-2 and J is TRBJ2-7; 8 nucleotides agree with TRBD2. After removal of 0 bases from V and 6 bases from J, the junction contained 10 bases not matched to a gene. Germline-derived CDR1 and CDR2 are LGHNA and YNFKEQ. This CDR3 contains 16 residues. The CDR3 region is CASSQDGPAGEPEQYF. The CDR3 DNA follows: TGTGCCAGCAGCCAAGACGGACCAGCGGGAGAACCCGAGCAGTACTTC.

The rearrangement links TRBV15 to TRBJ2-5; D possibly corresponds to TRBD2 (6 bases). The CDR3 consists of 14 residues. V lost 9 bases and J lost 5, with 19 bases in between. Per the germline V gene, CDR1 is LNHNV and CDR2 is YYDKDF (reference sequence). CDR3 nucleotide sequence: TGTGCCACTACCAGGAGGGGCTTGGAGGAGACCCAGTACTTC. This codes for CATTRRGLEETQYF.

Only one count was recorded for this clone. This chain uses TRBV6-5 with TRBJ2-2; 9 nucleotides match TRBD2. The V and J ends lost 6 bases and 5 bases, in that order; junction bases with no gene match: 7. The CDR3 length is 15 residues. From germline, CDR1 is MNHEY and CDR2 SVGAGI. CDR3 residues: CASRELAGNTGELFF. CDR3 coding DNA: TGTGCCAGCAGGGAGCTAGCGGGAAATACCGGGGAGCTGTTTTTT.

This clone appeared once. As DNA, the CDR3 is TGCGCCAGCAGCCAAGATCCCTCCCGGACAGATACGCAGTATTTT. As protein: CASSQDPSRTDTQYF. This chain connects TRBV4-3 to TRBJ2-3; D not resolved. The CDR3 totals 15 residues. V lost 0 bases to trimming and J lost 3 bases, with 10 bases between them. Germline assignment: CDR1 LGHNA and CDR2 YSLEER.

The CDR3 spells CASRRTSGGAETQYF. In DNA, the CDR3 is TGTGCCAGTCGTCGGACTAGCGGGGGGGCGGAGACCCAGTACTTC. The rearrangement joins TRBV19 to TRBJ2-5; 15 bases align to TRBD2. Germline trimming cut 8 bases from V and 5 bases from J; bases unmatched to any gene: 6. This CDR3 comprises 15 residues. The germline V gene encodes CDR1 LNHDA and CDR2 SQIVND (reference sequence).

The rearrangement uses TRBV6-2 or TRBV6-3 and TRBJ2-5, with D perhaps matching TRBD1 (6 bases). V was shortened by 2 bases and J by 2 bases, with 9 bases between the two germline ends. Germline CDR1 is MNHEY and CDR2 is SVGEGT. This CDR3 is built from 14 residues. The DNA for the CDR3 is TGTGCCAGCAGTTACGGTACAGGGCAAGAGACCCAGTACTTC. Encoded protein: CASSYGTGQETQYF.

The chain joins TRBV3-1 (or the pseudogene TRBV3-2) to TRBJ2-7, with D possibly TRBD2 on 5 matching bases. The CDR3 extends over 17 amino acids. The germline gives CDR1 LGHDT, CDR2 YNNKEL (reference sequence). With 0 bases removed from V and 3 bases from J, the gap between germline ends came to 18 bases. As DNA, the CDR3 is TGTGCCAGCAGCCAAGATCGTGGACTGTCGATGGTCTACGAGCAGTACTTC. Translation: CASSQDRGLSMVYEQYF.